This entry lists 12 T cell receptor beta chains sequenced from one sample in a study of monozygotic twins with inflammatory bowel disease. TCRdb reworked the 5' RACE reads into one entry per CDR3 protein, no DNA. The sample's table shows roughly 170,000 distinct CDR3 sequences. The sample was blood. Receptors were obtained from a human donor with ulcerative colitis or Crohn's disease, or a healthy co-twin of an affected twin (not recorded which).

The CDR3 is CASSSSLAGGINEQFF. The chain couples TRBV5-4 to TRBJ2-1; checking the TCRdb D call of TRBD2 is not possible without DNA. Per the germline V gene, CDR1 is SGHNT and CDR2 is YYREEE (reference sequence). CDR3 length: 16 residues.

The rearrangement uses TRBV6-5 and TRBJ2-2; TCRdb indicates TRBD2, and absent DNA this call remains unverified. CDR1 is MNHEY and CDR2 is SVGAGI in the germline V gene. CDR3 length: 17 amino acids. CDR3 sequence: CASSLTSGGARAGELFF.

The chain uses TRBV12-3 or TRBV12-4 and TRBJ2-7. The CDR3 is made up of 11 amino acids. CDR3 in amino acids: CASSFTNEQYF.

The chain joins TRBV7-9 to TRBJ2-1. The CDR3 extends over 17 amino acids. In germline, CDR1 is SEHNR, CDR2 FQNEAQ (reference sequence). The CDR3 spells CASSLAGFGLVWNEQFF.

The chain couples TRBV6-6 to TRBJ2-3. This CDR3 is 14 amino acids long. Germline CDR1 and CDR2: MNHNY and SVGAGI (reference sequence). CDR3 loop: CASSYSTPADTQYF.

The rearrangement joins TRBV4-1 to TRBJ1-4; absent DNA, TCRdb's TRBD1 call cannot be checked. CDR3 length: 16 amino acids. Germline V gene sequence: CDR1 MGHRA, CDR2 YSYEKL. The CDR3 sequence is CASSQVFGRGHEKLFF.

The chain joins TRBV27 to TRBJ2-1; TCRdb selects TRBD1, and the lack of DNA leaves this call unchecked. Looked up from germline, CDR1 is MNHEY and CDR2 is SMNVEV (reference sequence). The length of the CDR3 is 15 residues. CDR3: CASSFLGGVYNEQFF.

The CDR3 sequence is CASSPGQLPNEQYF. This chain joins TRBV7-9 and TRBJ2-7; the D call from TCRdb, TRBD1, cannot be confirmed without DNA. Germline V CDR1 and CDR2: SEHNR, FQNEAQ (reference sequence). There are 14 residues in the CDR3.

The chain joins TRBV6-1 to TRBJ1-4; TCRdb names TRBD1, which stays unverified in the absence of DNA. CDR1 is MNHNS, CDR2 SASEGT, per germline. The CDR3 loop spans 15 amino acids. The CDR3 loop reads CASTPMGSIGEKLFF.

The V call is TRBV5-1, the J call TRBJ1-2; TCRdb's assignment of TRBD1 cannot be checked, as there is no DNA. CDR3 length: 17 residues. Germline assignment: CDR1 SGHRS and CDR2 YFSETQ. CDR3 amino acids: CASSDRDLGRANYGYTF.

The chain recombines TRBV25-1 with TRBJ2-7; TCRdb selects TRBD1, and the lack of DNA leaves this call unchecked. Germline V gene lookup returns CDR1 MGHDK and CDR2 SYGVNS. The CDR3 is 13 residues long. The CDR3 protein is CASGGQGAYEQYF.

V is TRBV28 and J is TRBJ2-7. CDR3 size: 13 residues. Looked up from germline, CDR1 is MDHEN and CDR2 is SYDVKM. CDR3 amino acids: CASSYSGSYEQYF.